The clone carrying this T cell receptor (beta chain) was observed at least ten times. Its antigen remains unidentified. TCRdb fed the 5' RACE reads into MiXCR, producing one record per CDR3 protein. The sample has approximately 450,000 distinct CDR3 sequences; around a sixth are singletons. This record belongs to a study of T-cell memory formation after mild COVID-19. As for the study in general: Largely, TCR clusters stayed within a single donor. Study results and limitations: Pre-infection memory held some responding clones, suggesting pre-existing cross-reactive T cells responded.

This CDR3 has 13 residues. V lost 5 bases, J lost 9 bases, and 4 bases stayed unmatched. This receptor was obtained from an adult woman who had mild COVID-19 (a few samples of this study predate the infection). Cell type and time point are not known. The V and J genes are TRBV12-3 or TRBV12-4 and TRBJ1-4; TRBD1 agrees at 9 bases. The material sequenced was PBMCs or a T cell subset sorted from them (not recorded which). Written as DNA, the CDR3 is TGTGCCAGCAGTCCTGGGACAGGGAAAAAACTGTTTTTT. It encodes CASSPGTGKKLFF.